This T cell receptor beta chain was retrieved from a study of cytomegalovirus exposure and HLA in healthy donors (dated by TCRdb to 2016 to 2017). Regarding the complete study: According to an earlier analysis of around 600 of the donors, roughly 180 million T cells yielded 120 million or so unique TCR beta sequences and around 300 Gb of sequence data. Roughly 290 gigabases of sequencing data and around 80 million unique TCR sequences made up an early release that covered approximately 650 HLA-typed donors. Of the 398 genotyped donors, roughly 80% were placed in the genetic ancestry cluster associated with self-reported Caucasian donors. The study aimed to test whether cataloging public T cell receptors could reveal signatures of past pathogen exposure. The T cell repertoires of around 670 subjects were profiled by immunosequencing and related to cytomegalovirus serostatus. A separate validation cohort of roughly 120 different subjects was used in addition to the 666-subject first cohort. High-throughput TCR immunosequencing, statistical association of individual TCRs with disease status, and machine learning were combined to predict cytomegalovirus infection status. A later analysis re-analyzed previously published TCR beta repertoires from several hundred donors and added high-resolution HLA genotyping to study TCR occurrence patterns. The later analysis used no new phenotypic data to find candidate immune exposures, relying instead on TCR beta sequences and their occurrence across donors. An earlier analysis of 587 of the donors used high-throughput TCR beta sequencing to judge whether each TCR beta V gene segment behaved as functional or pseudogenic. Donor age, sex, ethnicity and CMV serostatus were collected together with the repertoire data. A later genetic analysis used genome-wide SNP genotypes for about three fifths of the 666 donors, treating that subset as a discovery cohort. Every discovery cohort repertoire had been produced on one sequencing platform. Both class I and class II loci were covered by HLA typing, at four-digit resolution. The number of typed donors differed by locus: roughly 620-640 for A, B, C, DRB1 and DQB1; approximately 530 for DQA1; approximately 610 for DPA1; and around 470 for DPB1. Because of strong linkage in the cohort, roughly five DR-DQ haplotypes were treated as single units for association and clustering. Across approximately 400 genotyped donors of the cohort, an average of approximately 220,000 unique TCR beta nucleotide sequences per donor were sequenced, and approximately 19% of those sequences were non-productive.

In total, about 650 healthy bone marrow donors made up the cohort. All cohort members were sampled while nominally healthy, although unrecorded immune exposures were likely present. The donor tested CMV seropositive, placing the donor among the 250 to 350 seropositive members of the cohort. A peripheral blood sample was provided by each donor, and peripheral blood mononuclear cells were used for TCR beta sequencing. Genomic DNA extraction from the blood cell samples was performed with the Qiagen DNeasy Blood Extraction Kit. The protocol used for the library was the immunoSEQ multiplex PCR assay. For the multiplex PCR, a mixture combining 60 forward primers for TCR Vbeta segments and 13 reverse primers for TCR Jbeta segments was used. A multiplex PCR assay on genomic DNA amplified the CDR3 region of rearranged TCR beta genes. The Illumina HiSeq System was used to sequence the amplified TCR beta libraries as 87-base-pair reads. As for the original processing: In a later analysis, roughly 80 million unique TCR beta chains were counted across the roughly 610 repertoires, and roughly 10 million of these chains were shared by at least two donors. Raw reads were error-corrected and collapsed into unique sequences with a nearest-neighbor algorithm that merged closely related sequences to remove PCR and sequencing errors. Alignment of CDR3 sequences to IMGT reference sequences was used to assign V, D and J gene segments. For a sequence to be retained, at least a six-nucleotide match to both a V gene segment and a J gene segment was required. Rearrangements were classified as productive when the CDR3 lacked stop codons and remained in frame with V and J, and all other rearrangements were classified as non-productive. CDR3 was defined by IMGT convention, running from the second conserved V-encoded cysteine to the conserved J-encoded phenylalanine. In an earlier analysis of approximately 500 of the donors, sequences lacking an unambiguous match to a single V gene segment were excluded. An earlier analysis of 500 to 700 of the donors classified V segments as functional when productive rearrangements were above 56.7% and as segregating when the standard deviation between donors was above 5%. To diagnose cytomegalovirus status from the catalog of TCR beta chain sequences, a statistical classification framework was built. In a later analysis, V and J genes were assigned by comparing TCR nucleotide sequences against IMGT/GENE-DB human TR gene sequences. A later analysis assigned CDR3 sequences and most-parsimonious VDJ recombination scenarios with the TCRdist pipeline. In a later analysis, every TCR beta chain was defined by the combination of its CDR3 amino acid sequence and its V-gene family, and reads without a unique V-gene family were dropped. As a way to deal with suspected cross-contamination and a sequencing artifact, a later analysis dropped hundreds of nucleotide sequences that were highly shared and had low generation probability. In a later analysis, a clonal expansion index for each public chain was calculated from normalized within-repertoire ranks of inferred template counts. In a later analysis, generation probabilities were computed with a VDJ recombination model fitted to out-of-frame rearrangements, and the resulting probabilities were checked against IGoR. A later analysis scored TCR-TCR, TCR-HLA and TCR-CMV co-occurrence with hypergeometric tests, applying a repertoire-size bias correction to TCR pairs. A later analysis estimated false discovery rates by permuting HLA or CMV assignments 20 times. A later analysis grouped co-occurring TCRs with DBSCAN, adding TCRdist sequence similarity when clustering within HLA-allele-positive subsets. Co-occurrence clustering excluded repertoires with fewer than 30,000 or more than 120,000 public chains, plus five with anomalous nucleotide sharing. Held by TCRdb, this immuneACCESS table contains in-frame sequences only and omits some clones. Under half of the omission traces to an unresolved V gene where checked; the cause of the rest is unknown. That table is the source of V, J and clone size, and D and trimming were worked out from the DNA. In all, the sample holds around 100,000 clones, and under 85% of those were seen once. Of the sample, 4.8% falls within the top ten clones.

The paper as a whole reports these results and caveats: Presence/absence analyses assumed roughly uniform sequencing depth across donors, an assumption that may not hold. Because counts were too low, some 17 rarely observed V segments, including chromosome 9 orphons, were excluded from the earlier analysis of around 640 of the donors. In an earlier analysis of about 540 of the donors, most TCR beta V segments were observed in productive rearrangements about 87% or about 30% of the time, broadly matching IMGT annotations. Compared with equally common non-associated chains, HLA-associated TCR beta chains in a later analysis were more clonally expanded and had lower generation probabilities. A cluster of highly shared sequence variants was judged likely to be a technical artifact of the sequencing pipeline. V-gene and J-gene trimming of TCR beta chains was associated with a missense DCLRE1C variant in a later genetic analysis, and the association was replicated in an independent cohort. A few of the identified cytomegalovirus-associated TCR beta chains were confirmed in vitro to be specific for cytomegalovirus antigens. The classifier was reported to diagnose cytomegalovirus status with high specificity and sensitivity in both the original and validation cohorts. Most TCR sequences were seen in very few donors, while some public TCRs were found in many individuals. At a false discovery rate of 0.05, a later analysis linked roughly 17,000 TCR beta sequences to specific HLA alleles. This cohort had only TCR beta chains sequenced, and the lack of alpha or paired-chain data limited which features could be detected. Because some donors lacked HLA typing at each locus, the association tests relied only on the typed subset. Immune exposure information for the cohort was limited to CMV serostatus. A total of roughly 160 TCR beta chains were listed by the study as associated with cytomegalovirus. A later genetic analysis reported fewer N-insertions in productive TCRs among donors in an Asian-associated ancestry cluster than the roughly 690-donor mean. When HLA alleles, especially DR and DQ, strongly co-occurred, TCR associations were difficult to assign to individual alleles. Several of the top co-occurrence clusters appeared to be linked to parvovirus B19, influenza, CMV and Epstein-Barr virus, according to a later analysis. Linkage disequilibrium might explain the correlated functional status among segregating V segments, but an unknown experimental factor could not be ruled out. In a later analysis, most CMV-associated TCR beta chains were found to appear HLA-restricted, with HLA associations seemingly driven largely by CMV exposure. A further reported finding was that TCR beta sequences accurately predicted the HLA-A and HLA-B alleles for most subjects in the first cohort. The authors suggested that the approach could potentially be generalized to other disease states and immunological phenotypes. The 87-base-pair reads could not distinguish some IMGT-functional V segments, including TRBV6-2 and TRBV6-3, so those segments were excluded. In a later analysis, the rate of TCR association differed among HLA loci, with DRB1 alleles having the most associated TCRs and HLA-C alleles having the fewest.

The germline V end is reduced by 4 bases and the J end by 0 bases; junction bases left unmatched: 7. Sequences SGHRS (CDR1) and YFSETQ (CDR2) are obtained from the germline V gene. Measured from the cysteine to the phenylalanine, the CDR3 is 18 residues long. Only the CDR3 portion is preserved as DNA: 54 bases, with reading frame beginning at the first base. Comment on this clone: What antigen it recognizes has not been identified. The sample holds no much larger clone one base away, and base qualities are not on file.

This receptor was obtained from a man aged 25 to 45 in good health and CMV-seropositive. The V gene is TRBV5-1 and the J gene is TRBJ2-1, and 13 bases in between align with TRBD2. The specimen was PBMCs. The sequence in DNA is TGCGCCAGCAGCCAGACTAGCGGGGGGCGTATCTCCTACAATGAGCAGTTCTTC. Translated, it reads CASSQTSGGRISYNEQFF. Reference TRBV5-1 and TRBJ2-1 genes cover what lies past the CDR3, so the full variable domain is KAGVTQTPRYLIKTRGQQVTLSCSPISGHRSVSWYQQTPGQGLQFLFEYFSETQRNKGNFPGRFSGRQFSNSRSEMNVSTLELGDSALYLCASSQTSGGRISYNEQFFGPGTRLTVL.